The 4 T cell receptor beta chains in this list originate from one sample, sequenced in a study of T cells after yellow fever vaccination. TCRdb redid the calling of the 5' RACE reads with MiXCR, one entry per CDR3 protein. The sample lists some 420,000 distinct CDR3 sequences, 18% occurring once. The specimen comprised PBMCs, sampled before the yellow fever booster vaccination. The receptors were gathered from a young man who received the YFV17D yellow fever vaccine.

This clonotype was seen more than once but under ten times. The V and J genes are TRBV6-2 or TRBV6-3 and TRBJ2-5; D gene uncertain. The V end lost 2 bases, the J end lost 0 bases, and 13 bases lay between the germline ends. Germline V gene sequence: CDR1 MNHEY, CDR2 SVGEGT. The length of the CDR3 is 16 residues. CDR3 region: CASSYLDTPNQETQYF. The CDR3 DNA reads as TGTGCCAGCAGTTACCTCGACACCCCGAACCAAGAGACCCAGTACTTC.

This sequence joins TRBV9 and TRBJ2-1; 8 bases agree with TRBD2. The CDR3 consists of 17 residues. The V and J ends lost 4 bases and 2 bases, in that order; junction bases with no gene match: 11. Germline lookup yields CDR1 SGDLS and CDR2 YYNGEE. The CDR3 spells CASSPAGGGLAYNEQFF. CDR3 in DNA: TGTGCCAGCAGCCCCGCCGGGGGGGGACTTGCCTACAATGAGCAGTTCTTC.

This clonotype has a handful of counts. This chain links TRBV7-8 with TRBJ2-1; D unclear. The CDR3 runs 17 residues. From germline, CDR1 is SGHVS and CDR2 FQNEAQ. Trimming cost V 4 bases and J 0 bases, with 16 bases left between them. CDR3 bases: TGTGCCAGCAGCTCGTTTAGACCATTGAGCTCCTACAATGAGCAGTTCTTC. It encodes CASSSFRPLSSYNEQFF.

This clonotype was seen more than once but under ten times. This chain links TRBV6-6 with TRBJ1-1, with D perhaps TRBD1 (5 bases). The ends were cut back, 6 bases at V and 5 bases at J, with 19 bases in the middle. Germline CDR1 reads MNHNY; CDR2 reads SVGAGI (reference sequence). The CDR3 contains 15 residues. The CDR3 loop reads CASSRLYGGGTEAFF. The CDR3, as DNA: TGTGCCAGCAGCCGGTTATACGGGGGAGGGACTGAAGCTTTCTTT.